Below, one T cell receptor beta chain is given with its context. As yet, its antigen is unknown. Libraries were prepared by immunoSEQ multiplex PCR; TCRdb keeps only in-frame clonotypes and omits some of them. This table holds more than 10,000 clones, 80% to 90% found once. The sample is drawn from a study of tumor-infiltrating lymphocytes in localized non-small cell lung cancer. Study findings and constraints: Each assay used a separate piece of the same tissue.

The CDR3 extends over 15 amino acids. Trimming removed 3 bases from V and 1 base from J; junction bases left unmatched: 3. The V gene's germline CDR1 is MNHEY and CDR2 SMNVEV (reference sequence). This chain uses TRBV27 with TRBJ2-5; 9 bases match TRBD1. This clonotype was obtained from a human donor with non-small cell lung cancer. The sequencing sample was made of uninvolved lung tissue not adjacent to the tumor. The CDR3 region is CASSLNRGLQETQYF. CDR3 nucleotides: TGTGCCAGCAGTTTGAACAGGGGGCTCCAAGAGACCCAGTACTTC.